This section outlines one T cell receptor (beta chain) sequence together with its context. The target antigen is unknown. V lost 0 bases and J 13 bases, leaving 15 bases between the germline ends. The CDR3 is 13 amino acids. Germline-derived CDR1 and CDR2 are DFQATT and SNEGSKA (reference sequence). Using RNA transcripts as the source, TCR beta CDR3 regions were amplified. First-round RT-PCR targeting the TCR CDR3 was performed with the HTBI primer set. TCRdb fed the multiplex PCR reads into MiXCR, producing one record per CDR3 protein. The top ten clones hold under 7% of a sample with some 600,000 distinct CDR3 sequences, roughly 14% of them seen once. Uncontrolled infection, other autoimmune disease, pregnancy or lactation led to exclusion. The entry originates in a study of T cells in Graves' hyperthyroidism and ophthalmopathy. Study summary: Specimen type is peripheral blood, collected at initial diagnosis prior to any treatment.

Study-wide results and caveats: Patients with ophthalmopathy were separated from those with stable hyperthyroidism by a 13 V-J model.

Sequencing input: blood. This TCR derives from a woman in her 30s with Graves' hyperthyroidism that later progressed to Graves' ophthalmopathy. This chain uses TRBV20-1 with TRBJ2-2, with D possibly being TRBD2 (6 bases). The chain's CDR3 is CSARDSRGGLLFF. The CDR3 DNA sequence: TGCAGTGCTAGAGATTCAAGGGGAGGTTTGCTGTTTTTT.